The source of this T cell receptor beta chain is a study of OX40 agonist ivuxolimab in advanced cancers. The junction had 4 bases not matched to a gene; V was cut back by 4 bases and J by 3 bases. This CDR3 has 15 amino acids. Looked up from germline, CDR1 is SGHNT and CDR2 is YYREEE (reference sequence). The table came from immunoSEQ multiplex PCR; TCRdb's copy has only in-frame clones and leaves some out. The data hold roughly 50,000 clones, with around 87% observed a single time. Study-wide results and caveats: Low clonal expansion, among the lowest seen, marked partial responders at 0.1-3.0 mg/kg. CD4+ and CD8+ blood T cells expanded clonally by week 6 at 0.1 to 3.0 mg/kg.

Blood got drawn at baseline, again on cycle 4 day 1, and then on cycle 7 day 1. Note on this clone: The antigen is not known.

The material was CD4+ or CD8+ T cells sorted from blood, obtained in a trial of the OX40 agonist ivuxolimab. The chain uses TRBV5-4 and TRBJ2-1, with 10 bases lining up with TRBD1. The receptor comes from an adult with an advanced solid tumor such as melanoma, head and neck, liver or kidney cancer. Here the CDR3 DNA reads TGTGCCAGCAGCATAGGGACAGGGGACTACAATGAGCAGTTCTTC. This encodes CASSIGTGDYNEQFF.